What follows are 18 T cell receptor beta chains derived from one specimen sequenced in a study of blood T cell repertoires in COVID-19. Assay: immunoSEQ multiplex PCR; the TCRdb copy retains only in-frame clones and omits some. Of some 260,000 clones listed, approximately 90% are singletons. Sequenced input: peripheral blood. These TCRs come from a woman between 35 and 50 years old who had recovered from COVID-19.

The gene calls are TRBV4-3 and TRBJ2-7; no clear D. Trimming took 0 bases from V and 0 from J, leaving 9 bases between them. This CDR3 is built from 15 residues. Germline values: CDR1 LGHNA, CDR2 YSLEER. CDR3 sequence reads: CASSQDWLGSYEQYF. The CDR3 nucleotides are TGCGCCAGCAGCCAAGATTGGCTAGGCTCCTACGAGCAGTACTTC.

The V gene is TRBV6-6, the J gene TRBJ2-6; 12 bases match TRBD1. There are 18 residues in the CDR3. Trimming removed 5 bases from V and 2 bases from J; junction bases left unmatched: 7. Germline CDR1 MNHNY, CDR2 SVGAGI (reference sequence). CDR3 region: CASSPRDRGRTGANVLTF. The CDR3, as DNA: TGTGCCAGCAGTCCCCGGGACAGGGGGCGAACTGGGGCCAACGTCCTGACTTTC.

The chain is built from TRBV21-1 and TRBJ2-7; the table names TRBD2, a call not compared with the DNA. TRBV21-1 is a listed pseudogene. The CDR3 covers 17 residues. In DNA, the CDR3 is TGTGCCAGCAGCAAAGCCCCAGCGGGAGGGTACTGGGGAGAGCAGTACGTC. This encodes CASSKAPAGGYWGEQYV.

This chain joins TRBV14 and TRBJ1-5, with unresolved D. The CDR3 consists of 14 residues. Germline values: CDR1 SGHDN, CDR2 FVKESK. V lost 4 bases to trimming and J lost 2 bases, with 9 bases between them. The CDR3 region has the DNA TGTGCCAGCAGCCCGTCGTATGGCAATCAGCCCCAGCATTTT. Protein product: CASSPSYGNQPQHF.

The chain recombines TRBV24-1 with TRBJ2-3, with D possibly matching TRBD2 (6 bases). Germline V lookup: CDR1 KGHDR, CDR2 SFDVKD. The CDR3 is 13 residues long. The V and J ends lost 5 bases and 2 bases respectively, with 7 bases between them. In nucleotides, the CDR3 is TGTGCCACCAGTGGGGGGGTCACAGATACGCAGTATTTT. It yields the protein CATSGGVTDTQYF.

The chain employs TRBV15 and TRBJ1-5; no clear D gene. Germline CDR1 and CDR2: LNHNV and YYDKDF (reference sequence). V was pared by 0 bases and J by 1 base, with 16 bases between. This CDR3 comprises 18 residues. Here the CDR3 DNA reads TGTGCCACCAGCAGAGATATGGGGAGACGGGGAAGCAATCAGCCCCAGCATTTT. Translating it yields CATSRDMGRRGSNQPQHF.

V gene TRBV4-1 combines with J gene TRBJ2-5, with a weak D call TRBD1 (5 bases). V dropped 1 base and J dropped 5 bases, with 14 bases sitting between them. This CDR3 contains 15 residues. Germline assignment: CDR1 MGHRA and CDR2 YSYEKL. DNA for the CDR3: TGCGCCAGCAGCCAAGGGATGGGGCCCGGCGAGACCCAGTACTTC. Its protein product is CASSQGMGPGETQYF.

The V call is TRBV6-2 or TRBV6-3, the J call TRBJ2-3; 10 bases are a match to TRBD2. CDR3 size: 15 residues. Germline-derived CDR1 and CDR2 are MNHEY and SVGEGT. V was clipped by 6 bases and J by 3 bases; unmatched bases: 6. CDR3 protein: CASSRPGLATDTQYF. The CDR3 DNA follows: TGTGCCAGCAGCCGACCGGGACTAGCGACAGATACGCAGTATTTT.

This clone has only one observation. V usage is TRBV4-3 and J usage is TRBJ1-2; D is possibly TRBD1 (6 bases). CDR1 is LGHNA, CDR2 YSLEER, per germline. The CDR3 length is 14 residues. The ends were cut back, 3 bases at V and 4 bases at J, with 12 bases in the middle. CDR3 loop: CASSQDTGPYGYTF. Written as DNA, the CDR3 is TGCGCCAGCAGCCAGGATACAGGGCCCTATGGCTACACCTTC.

This chain uses TRBV27 with TRBJ2-3, with a weak D call TRBD1 (5 bases). The V gene's germline CDR1 is MNHEY and CDR2 SMNVEV (reference sequence). V lost 1 base to trimming and J lost 5 bases, with 10 bases between them. CDR3 length equals 14 residues. The CDR3 nucleotides are TGTGCCAGCAGTTTATTGTGGGGCCTAGATACGCAGTATTTT. It codes for CASSLLWGLDTQYF.

This clone was seen only a few times. The gene calls are TRBV19 and TRBJ1-1; 12 positions match TRBD1. The CDR3 is made up of 15 amino acids. CDR1 and CDR2 from the germline V gene are LNHDA and SQIVND (reference sequence). V lost 8 bases to trimming and J lost 7 bases; unmatched junction nucleotides: 11. CDR3 DNA: TGTGCCAGTCAGCCCGGGACAGGGGGCTTAAGTGAAGCTTTCTTT. Amino acid sequence: CASQPGTGGLSEAFF.

The J gene is TRBJ2-7, the V gene TRBV5-4; a possible D gene is TRBD2 (5 bases). Germline CDR1 SGHNT, CDR2 YYREEE (reference sequence). V lost 4 bases and J lost 1, with 12 bases in between. The CDR3 sequence is 14 residues long. In DNA, the CDR3 is TGTGCCAGCAGCCCCGGGGTCGGTTCCTACGAGCAGTACTTC. This codes for CASSPGVGSYEQYF.

The genes are TRBV24-1 and TRBJ2-5, with TRBD2 matching 14 bases. Trimming cost V 2 bases and J 2 bases; bases outside gene matches: 6. Germline values: CDR1 KGHDR, CDR2 SFDVKD. This CDR3 contains 18 residues. The DNA for the CDR3 is TGTGCCACCAGTGATTCGGGGACTAGCGGGAGTGTACAAGAGACCCAGTACTTC. It codes for CATSDSGTSGSVQETQYF.

This rearrangement joins TRBV25-1 to TRBJ1-2; TRBD1 matches at 7 bases. Germline V gene lookup returns CDR1 MGHDK and CDR2 SYGVNS. The CDR3 covers 14 residues. V lost 8 bases, J lost 4 bases, and 10 bases stayed unmatched. The CDR3 sequence is CASARTGQPYGYTF. For the CDR3, the DNA is TGTGCCAGCGCCCGGACAGGTCAGCCCTATGGCTACACCTTC.

The gene calls are TRBV5-1 and TRBJ1-4, with 9 bases lining up with TRBD1. The junction had 1 base not matched to a gene; V was cut back by 4 bases and J by 0 bases. The CDR3 totals 15 residues. In germline, CDR1 is SGHRS, CDR2 YFSETQ. The chain's CDR3 is CASSRQGATNEKLFF. The CDR3 DNA is TGCGCCAGCAGCCGACAGGGGGCAACTAATGAAAAACTGTTTTTT.

J is TRBJ1-2 and V is TRBV24-1; 8 nucleotides match TRBD1. V dropped 3 bases and J dropped 1; count of bases not matched to a gene: 3. The CDR3 length is 15 residues. Germline CDR1 and CDR2: KGHDR and SFDVKD. The CDR3 reads CATSDQGARNYGYTF. CDR3 nucleotides: TGTGCCACCAGTGATCAGGGGGCGCGTAACTATGGCTACACCTTC.

The rearrangement joins TRBV14 to TRBJ1-6, with 7 bases identical to TRBD1. CDR1 is SGHDN, CDR2 FVKESK, per germline. V gave up 1 base and J gave up 12 bases; unmatched junction bases: 3. This CDR3 is built from 13 residues. The CDR3 nucleotides read TGTGCCAGCAGCCAAGTAGGGGGCAGACCCCTCCACTTT. It codes for CASSQVGGRPLHF.

The chain joins TRBV7-8 to TRBJ2-7, with a tentative D call TRBD2 (6 bases). The germline gives CDR1 SGHVS, CDR2 FQNEAQ. The CDR3 has 12 amino acids. Trimming took 0 bases from V and 9 from J, leaving 9 bases between them. CDR3 coding DNA: TGTGCCAGCAGCTTAGCGGGGGGAGGGCAGTACTTC. Encoded protein: CASSLAGGGQYF.